What follows are 31 T cell receptor beta chains derived from one specimen sequenced in a study of T cell changes during pregnancy in multiple sclerosis. Repertoires were generated with immunoSEQ multiplex PCR, while TCRdb's copy carries only in-frame clones and drops some. The sample carries tens of thousands of clones, about 90% recorded once. Sequencing was performed on CD4+ T cells from peripheral blood mononuclear cells, taken after pregnancy. These receptors all stem from a female donor in good health, enrolled as a control in a pregnancy study.

This sequence joins TRBV6-6 and TRBJ2-7; a possible D gene is TRBD2 (6 bases). There are 12 residues in the CDR3. Per germline, CDR1 MNHNY and CDR2 SVGAGI (reference sequence). V lost 7 bases and J lost 2, with 9 bases in between. The CDR3 spells CASKREAYEQYF. The CDR3 DNA reads TGTGCCAGCAAAAGGGAGGCCTACGAGCAGTACTTC.

The rearrangement links TRBV6-5 to TRBJ1-6; 9 positions match TRBD1. V was pared by 5 bases and J by 9 bases, with 8 bases of the junction left unmatched. CDR3 length: 15 amino acids. Germline V gives CDR1 MNHEY, CDR2 SVGAGI. CDR3 sequence (DNA): TGTGCCAGCAGTGGACCGGGACAGGGTCTTTCACCCCTCCACTTT. This sequence encodes CASSGPGQGLSPLHF.

V is TRBV15 and J is TRBJ2-1, with 9 nucleotides matching TRBD2. The length of the CDR3 is 15 residues. V shed 5 bases and J 3 bases; nucleotides not matched to a gene: 5. Germline CDR1 reads LNHNV; CDR2 reads YYDKDF (reference sequence). In DNA, the CDR3 is TGTGCCACCAGCCCCGGGACTAGCCTCTACAATGAGCAGTTCTTC. Translating gives CATSPGTSLYNEQFF.

V and J are TRBV4-1 and TRBJ2-1; TRBD2 might be the D (6 bases). The V gene lost 4 bases and the J gene lost 0 bases, with 13 bases spanning the gap. There are 16 residues in the CDR3. Germline V lookup: CDR1 MGHRA, CDR2 YSYEKL. CDR3: CASSRGGASSYNEQFF. The CDR3 DNA follows: TGCGCCAGCAGCCGGGGCGGGGCGAGCTCCTACAATGAGCAGTTCTTC.

The J gene is TRBJ2-1, the V gene TRBV15, with 10 bases aligning to TRBD2. The CDR3 totals 14 residues. Germline V gene lookup returns CDR1 LNHNV and CDR2 YYDKDF (reference sequence). The junction had 11 bases not matched to a gene; V was cut back by 9 bases and J by 9 bases. The CDR3 sequence is CATTKAGGLGEQFF. The CDR3 DNA reads TGTGCCACAACTAAAGCGGGGGGGCTTGGTGAGCAGTTCTTC. Full variable domain (missing parts from reference TRBV15 and TRBJ2-1): DAMVIQNPRYQVTQFGKPVTLSCSQTLNHNVMYWYQQKSSQAPKLLFHYYDKDFNNEADTPDNFQSRRPNTSFCFLDIRSPGLGDTAMYLCATTKAGGLGEQFFGPGTRLTVL.

The chain joins TRBV14 to TRBJ2-5; weak D call: TRBD2 (5 bases). Trimming left V 2 bases short and J 3 bases short, with 10 bases between. The CDR3 is made up of 14 amino acids. The V gene's germline CDR1 is SGHDN and CDR2 FVKESK. The CDR3 bases are TGTGCCAGCAGCCAATTAGGGAGAGAAGAGACCCAGTACTTC. It codes for CASSQLGREETQYF.

In this sample, this clone turned up once. DNA for the CDR3: TGCGCCAGCAGCTCGATTAAAGGGGCCGGGGAGCTGTTTTTT. Translation gives CASSSIKGAGELFF. This chain links TRBV5-1 with TRBJ2-2, with D perhaps matching TRBD1 (5 bases). CDR3 size: 14 residues. Germline loops: CDR1 SGHRS, CDR2 YFSETQ. The germline V and J ends were trimmed by 3 bases and 6 bases, with 12 bases remaining between them.

The CDR3 is CAIHLGGRTGELFF. The CDR3 DNA reads TGTGCCATACATTTGGGGGGGCGGACCGGGGAGCTGTTTTTT. The chain combines TRBV6-6 with TRBJ2-2, with TRBD2 as a possible D gene (7 bases). Trimming cost V 10 bases and J 5 bases, with 17 bases left between them. Germline assignment: CDR1 MNHNY and CDR2 SVGAGI (reference sequence). The CDR3 is 14 amino acids.

The chain employs TRBV6-6 and TRBJ1-3; a possible D gene is TRBD1 (5 bases). The germline V and J ends were trimmed by 0 bases and 4 bases, with 10 bases remaining between them. The length of the CDR3 is 15 residues. Germline lookup yields CDR1 MNHNY and CDR2 SVGAGI (reference sequence). CDR3 loop: CASSYSEGTGNTIYF. DNA for the CDR3: TGTGCCAGCAGTTACTCGGAGGGGACCGGAAACACCATATATTTT.

The J gene is TRBJ1-1, the V gene TRBV5-4; TRBD1 aligns across 10 bases. Per germline, CDR1 SGHNT and CDR2 YYREEE (reference sequence). Trimming took 4 bases from V and 5 from J; bases not matched to a gene: 5. The CDR3 is made up of 14 amino acids. This chain's CDR3 is CASSRDRGLTEAFF. The CDR3 bases are TGTGCCAGCAGCCGGGACAGGGGTCTAACTGAAGCTTTCTTT.

The rearrangement uses TRBV18 and TRBJ1-5; no clear D. Germline values: CDR1 KGHSH, CDR2 LQKENI. The CDR3 sequence is 13 residues long. V was clipped by 6 bases and J by 3 bases, with 9 bases between them. The CDR3 region has the DNA TGTGCCAGCTCCTCCGGGAACAATCAGCCCCAGCATTTT. The encoded protein is CASSSGNNQPQHF.

The J gene is TRBJ2-5, the V gene TRBV6-4; maybe TRBD1 (5 bases). Germline CDR1 MRHNA, CDR2 SNTAGT. Trimming removed 5 bases at V and 4 bases at J, with 14 bases between. The CDR3 covers 14 residues. The CDR3: CASSPQGGGETQYF. In nucleotides, the CDR3 is TGTGCCAGCAGTCCCCAGGGTGGCGGAGAGACCCAGTACTTC.

The chain combines TRBV5-6 with TRBJ2-5; 7 positions agree with TRBD2. The germline CDR1 and CDR2 sequences are SGHDT and YYEEEE. The CDR3 contains 13 residues. Trimming removed 0 bases from V and 8 bases from J; junction bases left unmatched: 4. The CDR3 reads CASSLGLAATQYF. CDR3 DNA sequence: TGTGCCAGCAGCTTGGGGCTAGCGGCAACCCAGTACTTC. The complete variable domain, with remaining parts taken from reference TRBV5-6 and TRBJ2-5, reads DAGVTQSPTHLIKTRGQQVTLRCSPKSGHDTVSWYQQALGQGPQFIFQYYEEEERQRGNFPDRFSGHQFPNYSSELNVNALLLGDSALYLCASSLGLAATQYFGPGTRLLVL.

V and J are TRBV4-2 and TRBJ1-1, with D perhaps matching TRBD1 (5 bases). This CDR3 is 17 amino acids long. Germline V gives CDR1 LGHNA, CDR2 YNFKEQ. Deletions cut 0 bases from V and 4 bases from J, with 18 bases between. The CDR3, as DNA: TGTGCCAGCAGCCAAGATCCAGCTGTCCGCGGGGGCACTGAAGCTTTCTTT. It translates to CASSQDPAVRGGTEAFF.

This rearrangement joins TRBV7-3 to TRBJ2-7, with D tentatively TRBD2 (6 bases). This CDR3 has 13 amino acids. Germline V gene data show CDR1 as SGHTA and CDR2 as FQGTGA. Trimming removed 1 base at V and 5 bases at J, with 9 bases between. For the CDR3, the DNA is TGTGCCAGCAGCTTAAAGGGCGGGGACGAGCAGTACTTC. Translated: CASSLKGGDEQYF.

The gene calls are TRBV18 and TRBJ2-1; 9 bases agree with TRBD1. CDR1 and CDR2 (germline): KGHSH, LQKENI. CDR3 length: 16 amino acids. With 0 bases clipped from V and 12 bases from J, the junction kept 12 bases outside the gene matches. Here the CDR3 reads CASSPPDRGFVAGQFF. CDR3 coding DNA: TGTGCCAGCTCACCACCGGACAGGGGATTTGTCGCTGGGCAGTTCTTC.

The rearrangement links TRBV27 to TRBJ1-2, with TRBD1 as a possible D gene (5 bases). The germline V and J ends were trimmed by 5 bases and 8 bases, with 12 bases remaining between them. CDR1 is MNHEY and CDR2 is SMNVEV in the germline V gene (reference sequence). The CDR3 runs to 12 residues. The CDR3 protein is CASSPRGVGYTF. The DNA of the CDR3 is TGTGCCAGCAGTCCCCGGGGGGTGGGCTACACCTTC.

The chain combines TRBV5-8 with TRBJ2-1; 9 positions agree with TRBD2. The junction had 5 bases not matched to a gene; V was cut back by 3 bases and J by 4 bases. CDR1 is SGHTS, CDR2 YDEGEE, per germline. This CDR3 contains 15 residues. The CDR3 sequence: CASSSPSGAYNEQFF. The CDR3 region has the DNA TGTGCCAGCAGCTCCCCTAGCGGGGCTTACAATGAGCAGTTCTTC. The entire variable domain, with the rest obtained from reference TRBV5-8 and TRBJ2-1, is as follows: EAGVTQSPTHLIKTRGQQATLRCSPISGHTSVYWYQQALGLGLQFLLWYDEGEERNRGNFPPRFSGRQFPNYSSELNVNALELEDSALYLCASSSPSGAYNEQFFGPGTRLTVL.

V gene TRBV4-1 combines with J gene TRBJ2-1; 7 nucleotides agree with TRBD2. The CDR3 has 16 residues. Germline V CDR1 and CDR2: MGHRA, YSYEKL. J gave up 2 bases and V 1 base, and 5 bases lay outside the gene matches. This chain's CDR3 is CASSQGEGTPYNEQFF. The CDR3 DNA is TGCGCCAGCAGCCAAGGGGAGGGGACGCCCTACAATGAGCAGTTCTTC.

This clone is a singleton in its sample. The chain links TRBV11-2 to TRBJ2-5, with 7 bases identical to TRBD2. There are 14 residues in the CDR3. Looked up from germline, CDR1 is SGHAT and CDR2 is FQNNGV. The junction had 5 bases not matched to a gene; V was cut back by 2 bases and J by 5 bases. CDR3 nucleotides: TGTGCCAGCAGCTTACAGGCGGGGGTGGAGACCCAGTACTTC. Translating it yields CASSLQAGVETQYF.

The J gene is TRBJ1-1, the V gene TRBV7-2; 11 bases are a match to TRBD1. With V trimmed by 3 bases and J by 4 bases, 10 bases remained unmatched. Germline-derived CDR1 and CDR2 are SGHTA and FQGNSA. The CDR3 runs 17 residues. The CDR3 is CASSLFGTGGRSTEAFF. The DNA of the CDR3 is TGTGCCAGCAGCTTGTTTGGGACAGGGGGGCGTAGCACTGAAGCTTTCTTT. Supplemented by reference TRBV7-2 and TRBJ1-1, the full variable domain reads GAGVSQSPSNKVTEKGKDVELRCDPISGHTALYWYRQSLGQGLEFLIYFQGNSAPDKSGLPSDRFSAERTGGSVSTLTIQRTQQEDSAVYLCASSLFGTGGRSTEAFFGQGTRLTVV.

The chain has TRBV6-1 and TRBJ1-1; D perhaps matches TRBD1 (6 bases). The length of the CDR3 is 13 residues. Between the trimmed V and J ends, which lost 5 bases and 1 base, there was a span of 8 bases. Germline CDR1 is MNHNS and CDR2 is SASEGT. CDR3 in amino acids: CASSSQGNTEAFF. CDR3 DNA: TGTGCCAGCAGTTCACAGGGGAACACTGAAGCTTTCTTT.

The genes are TRBV15 and TRBJ1-2; maybe TRBD1 (5 bases). CDR3 size: 13 residues. The germline V and J ends were trimmed by 0 bases and 7 bases, with 9 bases remaining between them. The germline gives CDR1 LNHNV, CDR2 YYDKDF (reference sequence). The CDR3 loop reads CATSRDRVGGYTF. For the CDR3, the DNA is TGTGCCACCAGCAGAGACAGGGTAGGTGGCTACACCTTC. The full variable domain, in which reference TRBV15 and TRBJ1-2 provide the parts outside the CDR3, is DAMVIQNPRYQVTQFGKPVTLSCSQTLNHNVMYWYQQKSSQAPKLLFHYYDKDFNNEADTPDNFQSRRPNTSFCFLDIRSPGLGDTAMYLCATSRDRVGGYTFGSGTRLTVV.

The chain couples TRBV7-8 to TRBJ1-1, with D possibly TRBD1 on 5 matching bases. Trimming removed 6 bases at V and 2 bases at J, with 10 bases between. Germline V gene sequence: CDR1 SGHVS, CDR2 FQNEAQ. The CDR3 has 13 residues. CDR3 loop: CASSQGVNTEAFF. The CDR3 DNA follows: TGTGCCAGCAGTCAAGGGGTTAACACTGAAGCTTTCTTT.

The rearrangement uses TRBV6-5 and TRBJ1-2, with D possibly TRBD1 on 6 matching bases. The CDR3 is made up of 15 amino acids. Between the trimmed V and J ends, which lost 0 bases and 8 bases, there was a span of 16 bases. Germline CDR1 reads MNHEY; CDR2 reads SVGAGI. Here the CDR3 reads CASSYSGGQGWGYTF. The CDR3 DNA sequence: TGTGCCAGCAGTTACTCGGGGGGGCAAGGTTGGGGCTACACCTTC.

The chain joins TRBV10-2 to TRBJ1-3; D gene ambiguous. Germline V gene data show CDR1 as WSHSY and CDR2 as SAAADI. The V end lost 4 bases, the J end lost 0 bases, and 7 bases lay between the germline ends. This CDR3 contains 14 residues. The CDR3 nucleotides read TGCGCCAGCAGTGCTACAGTCTCTGGAAACACCATATATTTT. This encodes CASSATVSGNTIYF.

The chain is built from TRBV6-5 and TRBJ1-6, with 7 bases that match TRBD1. V shed 4 bases and J 9 bases; nucleotides not matched to a gene: 9. Germline V gene lookup returns CDR1 MNHEY and CDR2 SVGAGI. The CDR3 length is 15 residues. The CDR3 protein is CASSFGQVGGSPLHF. CDR3 coding DNA: TGTGCCAGCAGTTTCGGACAGGTTGGGGGTTCACCCCTCCACTTT.

The table lists this clone with a few counts. V gene TRBV7-2 combines with J gene TRBJ1-1, with a weak D call TRBD1 (5 bases). The germline CDR1 and CDR2 sequences are SGHTA and FQGNSA. This CDR3 is 14 amino acids long. V lost 5 bases and J lost 0, with 10 bases in between. In DNA, the CDR3 is TGTGCCAGCAGCCACAGGTTTATGAACACTGAAGCTTTCTTT. It encodes CASSHRFMNTEAFF.

The CDR3: CASSPPTGGGYTF. DNA for the CDR3: TGTGCCAGCAGCCCGCCAACAGGAGGGGGCTACACCTTC. V and J are TRBV6-5 and TRBJ1-2; possibly TRBD1 for D (5 bases). V lost 6 bases and J lost 8, with 16 bases in between. The CDR3 covers 13 residues. Germline CDR1 MNHEY, CDR2 SVGAGI.

V gene TRBV7-9 combines with J gene TRBJ1-1, with 7 bases identical to TRBD1. Trimming removed 4 bases from V and 7 bases from J; junction bases left unmatched: 6. From germline, CDR1 is SEHNR and CDR2 FQNEAQ (reference sequence). The CDR3 covers 13 residues. CDR3 nucleotide sequence: TGTGCCAGCAGCTCGACAGGGATGGGTGAAGCTTTCTTT. Translation gives CASSSTGMGEAFF.

The CDR3 region has the DNA TGTGCCAGCTCCTCAGGGGGCGCTGGGGCCAACGTCCTGACTTTC. The encoded protein is CASSSGGAGANVLTF. The chain combines TRBV6-5 with TRBJ2-6; TRBD1 aligns across 8 bases. Germline-derived CDR1 and CDR2 are MNHEY and SVGAGI. After removal of 8 bases from V and 2 bases from J, the junction contained 5 bases not matched to a gene. The CDR3 covers 15 residues.